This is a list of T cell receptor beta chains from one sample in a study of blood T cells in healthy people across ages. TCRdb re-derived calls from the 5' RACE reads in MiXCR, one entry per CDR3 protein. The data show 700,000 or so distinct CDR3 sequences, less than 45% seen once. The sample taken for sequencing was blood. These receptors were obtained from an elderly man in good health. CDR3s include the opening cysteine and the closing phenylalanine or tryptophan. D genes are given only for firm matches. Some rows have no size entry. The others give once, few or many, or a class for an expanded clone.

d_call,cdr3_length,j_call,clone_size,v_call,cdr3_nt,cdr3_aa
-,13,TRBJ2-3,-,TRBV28,TGTGCCAGCATCTTTCAACTCACAGATACGCAGTATTTT,CASIFQLTDTQYF
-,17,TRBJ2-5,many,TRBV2,TGTGCCAGCTTGCCGACGCGATTCCCGGGGTACCAAGAGACCCAGTACTTC,CASLPTRFPGYQETQYF
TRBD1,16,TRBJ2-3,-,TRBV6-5,TGTGCCAGCAGTTACGAGGGGGCCTCTAGCACAGATACGCAGTATTTT,CASSYEGASSTDTQYF
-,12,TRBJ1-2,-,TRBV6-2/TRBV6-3,TGTGCCAGCACCGCGGGGGCAGTTGGCTACACCTTC,CASTAGAVGYTF
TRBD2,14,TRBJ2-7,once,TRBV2,TGTGCCAGCAGTGCTGGACTAGGGATCTACGAGCAGTACTTC,CASSAGLGIYEQYF
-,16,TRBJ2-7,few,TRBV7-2,TGTGCCAGCAGCTACTCACCGGGACGAATAAACTACGAGCAGTACTTC,CASSYSPGRINYEQYF
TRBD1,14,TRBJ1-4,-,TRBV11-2,TGTGCCAGTAATTTGGGGACAGGGCTTGAAAAACTGTTTTTT,CASNLGTGLEKLFF
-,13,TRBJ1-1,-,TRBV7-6,TGTGCCAGCAGCTTACTCGCCTCGTCTGAAGCTTTCTTT,CASSLLASSEAFF
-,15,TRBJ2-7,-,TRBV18,TGTGCCAGCTCACCTCCTGGCAGGGCAGCCTACGAGCAGTACTTC,CASSPPGRAAYEQYF
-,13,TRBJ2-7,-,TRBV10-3,TGTGCCATCAGTGAGGGGGTGTCCTACGAGCAGTACTTC,CAISEGVSYEQYF
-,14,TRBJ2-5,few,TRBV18,TGTGCCAGCTCCCAAAGGGCGGGACAAGAGACCCAGTACTTC,CASSQRAGQETQYF
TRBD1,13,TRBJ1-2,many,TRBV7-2,TGTGCCAGCAGCCAGGGACAGAACTATGGCTACACCTTC,CASSQGQNYGYTF
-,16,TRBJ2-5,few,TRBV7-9,TGTGCCAGCAGCTTTATGGGGGTGGGAGCCGGAGAGACCCAGTACTTC,CASSFMGVGAGETQYF
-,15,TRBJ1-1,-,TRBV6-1,TGTGCCAGCAGTGAAATTGGGGCGGCGAACACTGAAGCTTTCTTT,CASSEIGAANTEAFF
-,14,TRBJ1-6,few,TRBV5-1,TGCGCCAGCAGCTTGGACAGTCCGAATTCACCCCTCCACTTT,CASSLDSPNSPLHF
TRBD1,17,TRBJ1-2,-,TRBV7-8,TGTGCCAGCAGCTTTCTGTCAGGGGGCGGTCAAATCTATGGCTACACCTTC,CASSFLSGGGQIYGYTF
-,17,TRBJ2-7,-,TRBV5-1,TGCGCCAGCAGCTTGACCCCGAACAGAAAAATAACCTACGAGCAGTACTTC,CASSLTPNRKITYEQYF
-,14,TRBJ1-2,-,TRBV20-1,TGCAGTGCTCGCCGCGTACAGTCTAACTATGGCTACACCTTC,CSARRVQSNYGYTF
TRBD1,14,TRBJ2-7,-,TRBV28,TGTGCCAGCAGTTTACCCGGGACAGTCTCCGAGCAGTACTTC,CASSLPGTVSEQYF
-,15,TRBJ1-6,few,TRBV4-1,TGCGCCAGCAGCCAAGACAGGGCATATAATTCACCCCTCCACTTT,CASSQDRAYNSPLHF
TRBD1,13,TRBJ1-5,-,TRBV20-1,TGCAGTGCTATGAGACAGGGGAAGCAGCCCCAGCATTTT,CSAMRQGKQPQHF
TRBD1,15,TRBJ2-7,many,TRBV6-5,TGTGCCAGCAGGCACAACAGGGGGCACTCCTACGAGCAGTACTTC,CASRHNRGHSYEQYF
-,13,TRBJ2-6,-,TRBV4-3,TGCGCCAGCAGCCATCGGGGAATGAACGTCCTGACTTTC,CASSHRGMNVLTF
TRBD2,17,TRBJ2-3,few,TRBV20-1,TGCAGTGCCCTACGACTAGCGGGAGGGCCAGGAGCAGATACGCAGTATTTT,CSALRLAGGPGADTQYF
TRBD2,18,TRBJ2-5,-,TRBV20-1,TGCAGTGCTAGAGCGGAGTTAGCGGGAGGGCAAAGTCTAAATGAGCAGTACTTC,CSARAELAGGQSLNEQYF
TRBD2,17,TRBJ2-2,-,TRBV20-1,TGCAGTGCTAGAGATTCAGGACTAGCGGGGATGACCGGGGAGCTGTTTTTT,CSARDSGLAGMTGELFF
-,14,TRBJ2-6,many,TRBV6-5,TGTGCCAGCTCCAGTTTCTCTGGGGCCAACGTCCTGACTTTC,CASSSFSGANVLTF
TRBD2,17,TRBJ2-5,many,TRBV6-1,TGTGCCAGCAGTGAAAGACTAGCGGGGGGACCCCAAGAGACCCAGTACTTC,CASSERLAGGPQETQYF
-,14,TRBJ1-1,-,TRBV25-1,TGTGCCAGCAGTACACGACAGGATATCACTGAAGCTTTCTTT,CASSTRQDITEAFF
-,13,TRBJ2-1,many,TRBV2,TGTGCCAGCAGATCGGGCGCCCCGGATGAGCAGTTCTTC,CASRSGAPDEQFF
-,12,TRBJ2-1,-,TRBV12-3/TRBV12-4,TGTGCCAGCGATTGGTTCTACAATGAGCAGTTCTTC,CASDWFYNEQFF
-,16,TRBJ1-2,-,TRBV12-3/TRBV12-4,TGTGCCAGCAGCCGGCGAGGAACAGGGACCTCCTATGGCTACACCTTC,CASSRRGTGTSYGYTF
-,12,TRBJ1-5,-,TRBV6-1,TGTGCCGGGGGCCAGTTAAATCAGCCCCAGCATTTT,CAGGQLNQPQHF
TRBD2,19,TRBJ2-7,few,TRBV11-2,TGTGCCAGCAGCCAGGGGACTAGCGGGAGGCCGAGCTCCTACAATGAGCAGTACTTC,CASSQGTSGRPSSYNEQYF
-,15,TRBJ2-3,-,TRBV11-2,TGTGCCAGCAGCTTATCGGGGTTGTTCACAGATACGCAGTATTTT,CASSLSGLFTDTQYF
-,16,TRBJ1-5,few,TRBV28,TGTGCCAGCAGTTTAATCAGGGGATATAGCAATCAGCCCCAGCATTTT,CASSLIRGYSNQPQHF
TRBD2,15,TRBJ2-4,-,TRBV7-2,TGTGCCAGCAGCTTTTCTAGCGGGGGGGCGAAAGAGCAGTACTTC,CASSFSSGGAKEQYF
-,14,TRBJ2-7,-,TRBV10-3,TGTGCCACCGCGCGGGGCAGCAGCTCCTACGAGCAGTACTTC,CATARGSSSYEQYF
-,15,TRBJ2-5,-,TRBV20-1,TGCAGTGCTAGAGATAGGGCGGCGAACCAAGAGACCCAGTACTTC,CSARDRAANQETQYF
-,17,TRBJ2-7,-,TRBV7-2,TGTGCCAGCAGCTACAGGGGGCTAGCGGGGCTCTCCTACGAGCAGTACTTC,CASSYRGLAGLSYEQYF
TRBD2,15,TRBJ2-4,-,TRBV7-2,TGTGCCAGCAGCTTGGCGGGAGCGACCAAAAACATTCAGTACTTC,CASSLAGATKNIQYF
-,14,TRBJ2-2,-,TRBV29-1,TGCAGCGTTGAATCGGCAGGGACCCCCGGGGAGCTGTTTTTT,CSVESAGTPGELFF
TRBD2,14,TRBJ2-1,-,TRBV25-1,TGTGCCAGCGGTCCTCGGACTAGCGTCAATGAGCAGTTCTTC,CASGPRTSVNEQFF
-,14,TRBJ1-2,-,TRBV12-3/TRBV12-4,TGTGCCAGTGTTGTTGCGGCGGGAAACGATGGCTACACCTTC,CASVVAAGNDGYTF
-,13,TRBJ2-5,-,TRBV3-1,TGTGCCAGCAGCCCAAGGGGCCAACGGGAGCAGTACTTC,CASSPRGQREQYF
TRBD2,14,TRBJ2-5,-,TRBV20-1,TGCAGTGCTAGTTCCCGGGGGGGCCAAGAGACCCAGTACTTC,CSASSRGGQETQYF
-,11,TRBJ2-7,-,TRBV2,TGTGCCAGCGCAGGGTCCCACGAGCAGTACTTC,CASAGSHEQYF
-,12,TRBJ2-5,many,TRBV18,TGTGCCAGCTCACTCGGGGAAGAGACCCAGTACTTC,CASSLGEETQYF
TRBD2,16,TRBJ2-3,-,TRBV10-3,TGTGCCATCAGTGGCGGGAGGACCGTCAGCACAGATACGCAGTATTTT,CAISGGRTVSTDTQYF
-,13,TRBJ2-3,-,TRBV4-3,TGCGCCAGCAGCATGACGGCTGGCGATACGCAGTATTTT,CASSMTAGDTQYF
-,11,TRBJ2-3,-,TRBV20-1,TGCAGTGCCCGAAGGTCAGATACGCAGTATTTT,CSARRSDTQYF
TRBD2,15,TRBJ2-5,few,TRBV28,TGTGCCAGCAGTTTTTTTACTAGCGGTCAAGAGACCCAGTACTTC,CASSFFTSGQETQYF
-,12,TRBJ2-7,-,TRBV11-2,TGTGCCAGCACCCTCGTAGGGGGTGAGCAGTACTTC,CASTLVGGEQYF
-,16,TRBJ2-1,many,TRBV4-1,TGCGCCAGCAGCCAATCAGCCGATCGTTCCTACAATGAGCAGTTCTTC,CASSQSADRSYNEQFF
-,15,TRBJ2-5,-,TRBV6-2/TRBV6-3,TGTGCCAGCAGTTACTCTCGGGGGAGTTTAGAGACCCAGTACTTC,CASSYSRGSLETQYF
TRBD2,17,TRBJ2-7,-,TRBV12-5,TGTGCTAGTGGTTGGGGGACTAGCGGGGGCACCTACAATGAGCAGTACTTC,CASGWGTSGGTYNEQYF